This T cell receptor (beta chain) comes out of a study of monozygotic twins with inflammatory bowel disease (dated by TCRdb to the late 2010s). As for the study more broadly: The full study comprised approximately 28 monozygotic twin pairs: nine German pairs (four IBD-concordant, five IBD-discordant) and 19 IBD-discordant Danish pairs. Disease-associated traits were sought mainly through comparisons between IBD patients and their genetically identical healthy co-twins within discordant pairs. Each individual had, on average, about 151 000 unique TCRalpha sequences and 181 000 unique TCRbeta sequences available for analysis. The full study reports these points: No difference in repertoire similarity was observed between concordant and discordant twins, possibly owing to limited statistical power. Measured by the inverse Simpson index, TCRbeta repertoire diversity was lower in IBD patients than in their healthy co-twins. IBD patients shared fewer clonotypes with other individuals than healthy twins did, most markedly in patients showing signs of disease activity. Background noise and inter-individual variability may have been introduced into the repertoires by the differing immunosuppressive treatments among patients. The analysis was unable to tell different T cell subtypes apart. No single strong signal or clonotype linked to IBD turned up in the results, so the idea that one exists was not supported.

Preparation of the library involved 5' RACE. The input for every TCR library was 3,500 to 4,000 ng of total RNA. cDNA was synthesized with SMARTScribe reverse transcriptase in eight separate reactions per sample. During cDNA synthesis, unique molecular identifiers containing a 6-nucleotide sample barcode were introduced by template switching. Two nested PCRs of approximately 16 and 9 cycles amplified the TCRalpha and TCRbeta cDNA, and bead purification followed each PCR. Before amplification, the cDNA was treated with uracil DNA-glycosylase and purified using the QIAquick PCR purification kit. In the second PCR, Illumina TruSeq-compatible adapters and sample-specific barcodes were added. TapeStation and Qubit were used to check library quality and concentration, and 5 ng of each library was pooled. The pooled libraries were sequenced with 2 x 100 bp reads and custom sequencing primers on an Illumina HiSeq2500 single-index Rapid Run. From the authors' description of their analysis: PCR and sequencing errors were corrected by UMI-based consensus assembly using MiGEC version 1.2.6. MiXCR version 2.1.1 was used for V(D)J alignment, clonotype assembly and CDR3 extraction. To normalise gene usage, clonotype sharing and MAIT/NKT TCR abundance, the analysis used the top 1000, 10 000 and 20 000 clonotypes per sample. After downsampling to 27 000 UMIs, diversity was calculated as the inverse Simpson index using the vegan R package. Paired Mann-Whitney U tests were applied to discordant twin pairs, and Benjamini-Hochberg correction was used for multiple testing. TCRdb reprocessed the reads and provides one entry for every CDR3 protein sequence; no DNA is given. The V and J calls reflect TCRdb's pipeline rather than the authors' work. This sample's table contains about 350,000 distinct CDR3 sequences. The ten biggest clones cover around 2% of the sample.

From each donor, a roughly 2.5 ml peripheral blood sample was collected into PAXgene tubes and stored at -80 degrees C. Without any T cell sorting, total RNA was extracted from whole blood using the PAXgene blood miRNA kit on an automated QIAcube. Peripheral blood from monozygotic twin pairs who were concordant or discordant for inflammatory bowel disease underwent deep TCRalpha and TCRbeta repertoire profiling using unique molecular barcoding. Smoking habits were recorded for all twin pairs, and individuals were classified as current, former or never smokers. As regards this clonotype: Its antigen remains unidentified.

This sequence originates from a human donor with ulcerative colitis or Crohn's disease, or a healthy co-twin of an affected twin (not recorded which). The sample comprised blood.

The CDR3 protein sequence reads: CASSSSGQGFEQYF. This receptor chain uses TRBV6-5 and TRBJ2-7; there is no DNA to check the TCRdb D call of TRBD1. CDR1 and CDR2 are read off the germline V gene as MNHEY and SVGAGI. Reading from cysteine to phenylalanine, the CDR3 counts 14 amino acids. Nucleotide data are not available.